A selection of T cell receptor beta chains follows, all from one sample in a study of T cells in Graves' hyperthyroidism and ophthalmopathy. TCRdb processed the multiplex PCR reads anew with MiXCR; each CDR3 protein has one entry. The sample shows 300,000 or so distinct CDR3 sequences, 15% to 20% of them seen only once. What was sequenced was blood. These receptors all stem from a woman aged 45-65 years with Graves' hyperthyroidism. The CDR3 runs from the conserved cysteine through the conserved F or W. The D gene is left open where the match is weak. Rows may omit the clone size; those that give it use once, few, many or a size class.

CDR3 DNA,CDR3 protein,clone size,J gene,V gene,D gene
TGTGCCAGCAGCCTAACGACAGGGGGCAATAATGGAAACACCATATATTTT,CASSLTTGGNNGNTIYF,NA,TRBJ1-3,TRBV12-3/TRBV12-4,TRBD1
TGTGCCAGCAGTTTGACCACCGGACTAGCGGGACAGACCCAGTACTTC,CASSLTTGLAGQTQYF,few,TRBJ2-5,TRBV28,TRBD2
TGTGCCAGCAGTCCTACGAGGGGGACTAGCGGCCAAGAGACCCAGTACTTC,CASSPTRGTSGQETQYF,many,TRBJ2-5,TRBV28,TRBD2
TGTGCCAGCAGCCAAGATCATACCAACCGCCGTTACTTC,CASSQDHTNRRYF,NA,TRBJ2-5,TRBV14,NA
TGTGCCAGCAGCCAGTACGGCGAGGACTCCTACGAGCAGTACTTC,CASSQYGEDSYEQYF,many,TRBJ2-7,TRBV3-1,NA
TGTGCCAGCAGTGAAGCTACGGGACAGGGCACAGAGACCCAGTACTTC,CASSEATGQGTETQYF,NA,TRBJ2-5,TRBV6-1,TRBD1
TGCAGTGCTCGACTAGCGGGAGAACGCGTCACAGATACGCAGTATTTT,CSARLAGERVTDTQYF,many,TRBJ2-3,TRBV20-1,TRBD2
TGTGCCACCAGCAGAGATCGTCTTGGGGTCGGGGATACGCAGTATTTT,CATSRDRLGVGDTQYF,NA,TRBJ2-3,TRBV15,NA
TGTGCCAGCAGATATCAGGGGTTTCTTGGAAACACCATATATTTT,CASRYQGFLGNTIYF,NA,TRBJ1-3,TRBV6-9,NA
TGTGCCAGCAGTTTCGACGGGGGCGGTTCACCCCTCCACTTT,CASSFDGGGSPLHF,many,TRBJ1-6,TRBV12-3/TRBV12-4,NA
TGTGCCAGCAGTTACTGGTACGGGGGGGAAGCTTTCTTT,CASSYWYGGEAFF,NA,TRBJ1-1,TRBV6-5,NA
TGTGCCAGCAACGCTATACTAGCGGGAGGGAATGAGCAGTTCTTC,CASNAILAGGNEQFF,many,TRBJ2-1,TRBV28,TRBD2
TGCAGTGCTAGCAAGCGGGGGGACTATGTTGAGCAGTTCTTC,CSASKRGDYVEQFF,many,TRBJ2-1,TRBV20-1,TRBD2
TGTGCCAGCAGTTTCCGCGCCTACGAGCAGTACTTC,CASSFRAYEQYF,many,TRBJ2-7,TRBV28,NA
TGCAGTGCTAGACAATGGCGGGACATTTTCAACCAAGAGACCCAGTACTTC,CSARQWRDIFNQETQYF,many,TRBJ2-5,TRBV20-1,NA
TGTGCCACCAGTGATTTCGGACCCTACGAGCAGTACTTC,CATSDFGPYEQYF,many,TRBJ2-7,TRBV24-1,NA